This TCR beta chain was identified during a study of blood T cell repertoires in COVID-19 (dated by TCRdb to between 2020 and 2021). Turning to the overall study: The collaborator samples originated in the United States, Italy and Spain and spanned the acute and convalescent phases of COVID-19. The material from the prospective study consisted of cDNA or gDNA derived from T cells, B-cell-depleted T cells, or PBMCs. Deeply sampled blood TCRbeta repertoires from subjects exposed to, actively infected with, or recovered from COVID-19 were included in the dataset. Where HLA class I and class II types were available, the types were taken from metadata supplied by the sample provider, not from assay-based typing. Samples came from the ongoing ImmuneRACE study (first 160 participants) plus 1,254 subjects from 6 global collaborators. The sample metadata nearly always contained a de-identified subject ID, COVID-19 status, age in years and sex. A freely available public database, intended as a resource for researchers studying the immune response to SARS-CoV-2, is where the repertoires were released.

Another Seattle source contributed samples from volunteer blood donors who had recovered from COVID-19. Each collaborating institution followed its own protocols to collect whole blood in K2EDTA tubes. Collaborator samples were shipped for TCRbeta analysis as frozen whole blood, isolated PBMCs, or DNA extracted from either sample type. Study-level results and caveats: The quantity of clinical and demographic metadata differed by source and by participant and was supplied without curation.

The CDR3 measures 14 amino acids from cysteine to phenylalanine. This entry keeps only the CDR3 DNA: 42 bases, framed from base 1. CDR1 and CDR2 (MNHEY, SMNVEV) derive from the germline V gene (reference sequence). Here V drops 2 bases and J drops 4 bases, and the junction holds 4 bases not matched to any gene. The immunoSEQ Assay, a bias-controlled multiplex PCR, was used to amplify TCRbeta CDR3 regions from genomic DNA. Concerning the study's data processing: The number of nucleated cells in each sample was estimated from the amplification of reference gene primers within the assay. Sequence reads were collapsed and filtered to measure the absolute abundance of every unique TCRbeta CDR3 rearrangement. For each sample, productive Simpson clonality was calculated by taking the square root of Simpson's diversity index across productive rearrangements. The table comes from immuneACCESS by way of TCRdb, which keeps in-frame sequences with V and J called. Part of the clones is missing from these tables; in studies checked, under half for an unresolved V gene and the rest for unknown reasons. D and trimming were read from the DNA, whereas the V and J calls and clone size are those reported in that table. In this sample the table shows roughly 290,000 clones, approximately 86% of which occur a single time. The ten largest account for roughly 2.1% of the sample.

As concerns this clone: Its specific antigen is unknown. Per-base qualities were not stored, and no clone one base away is much larger.

Rearrangement joined TRBV27 to TRBJ1-1; the central 7 bases match TRBD1. Material: peripheral blood. The TCR comes from a woman younger than 45 who had recovered from COVID-19. The CDR3 region has the sequence CASSLVSGGTEAFF. The DNA reads TGTGCCAGCAGTTTAGTTTCAGGGGGCACTGAAGCTTTCTTT.